This T cell receptor (beta chain) derives from a study of blood T cell repertoires in COVID-19. Enrollees, roughly 18 to 90 years old, lived in 24 US areas. Original analysis: The assay estimated nucleated cells by amplifying reference gene primers. The repertoire was sequenced with immunoSEQ multiplex PCR; TCRdb's copy has only in-frame clones and lacks some. The DNA gave D and trimming, while V, J and clone size come from that table. The data contain around 300,000 clones, roughly nine tenths of them singletons. CDR1 and CDR2 from the germline V gene are SGDLS and YYNGEE. The CDR3 runs to 14 residues. Trimming removed 0 bases at V and 3 bases at J, with 6 bases between.

This receptor was obtained from a woman aged 45-65 years who had recovered from COVID-19. The rearrangement links TRBV9 to TRBJ1-4; unclear D gene. Sequenced: PBMCs or T cells enriched from blood (not recorded which). The CDR3 reads CASSVVQANEKLFF. CDR3 in DNA: TGTGCCAGCAGCGTAGTTCAGGCTAATGAAAAACTGTTTTTT.